The 22 T cell receptor beta chains below were found in one sample sequenced in a study of blood T cell repertoires in COVID-19. Only in-frame clones appear in the TCRdb table, and some are missing; sequencing was by immunoSEQ multiplex PCR. This sample has about 140,000 clones; more than 60% occur once, and the top ten carry about 1.8%. The sample comprised peripheral blood. These receptors originate from a woman aged 55-70 years with acute or convalescent COVID-19.

This chain joins TRBV27 and TRBJ1-4; TRBD1 might be the D (6 bases). Trimming took 3 bases from V and 3 from J, leaving 17 bases between them. Germline V gives CDR1 MNHEY, CDR2 SMNVEV (reference sequence). The CDR3 has 17 residues. The CDR3 protein is CASSLSRGVRANEKLFF. As DNA, the CDR3 is TGTGCCAGCAGTTTGAGCAGGGGAGTGCGAGCTAATGAAAAACTGTTTTTT.

In its sample, this clone was seen a few times. The J gene is TRBJ1-1, the V gene TRBV27; the D is unclear. Trimming pared 6 bases from V and 0 bases from J, leaving 8 bases between. This CDR3 spans 13 amino acids. The V gene's germline CDR1 is MNHEY and CDR2 SMNVEV (reference sequence). The CDR3 is CASRAFMNTEAFF. Written as DNA, the CDR3 is TGTGCCAGCAGGGCCTTCATGAACACTGAAGCTTTCTTT.

This clone was seen just once. The V call is TRBV9, the J call TRBJ1-1; 7 bases are shared with TRBD1. V lost 3 bases and J lost 3; bases outside the gene matches: 5. This CDR3 has 14 amino acids. Per the germline V gene, CDR1 is SGDLS and CDR2 is YYNGEE. Here the CDR3 reads CASSARDSDTEAFF. The CDR3 DNA reads as TGTGCCAGCAGCGCTCGGGACAGCGACACTGAAGCTTTCTTT.

The chain uses TRBV5-6 and TRBJ2-7; 8 bases line up with TRBD2. Germline V gives CDR1 SGHDT, CDR2 YYEEEE. CDR3 size: 15 residues. The junction had 5 bases not matched to a gene; V was cut back by 1 base and J by 2 bases. Written as DNA, the CDR3 is TGTGCCAGCAGCTTGTTGGCGGGAGGACCCTACGAGCAGTACTTC. Translation: CASSLLAGGPYEQYF.

The CDR3 sequence: CSVGARQDSGNTIYF. The CDR3 DNA is TGCAGCGTTGGAGCTAGACAGGACTCTGGAAACACCATATATTTT. V is TRBV29-1 and J is TRBJ1-3; TRBD1 is a possible D gene (6 bases). CDR3 length: 15 residues. V dropped 4 bases and J dropped 0 bases, with 13 bases sitting between them. CDR1 and CDR2 from the germline V gene are SQVTM and ANQGSEA.

The chain links TRBV18 to TRBJ1-1; weak D call: TRBD1 (5 bases). The CDR3 consists of 16 residues. V was shortened by 0 bases and J by 0 bases, with 11 bases between the two germline ends. Germline values: CDR1 KGHSH, CDR2 LQKENI. CDR3 in amino acids: CASSPPTGVMNTEAFF. The DNA of the CDR3 is TGTGCCAGCTCACCACCGACGGGGGTCATGAACACTGAAGCTTTCTTT.

The chain has TRBV28 and TRBJ2-5, with D possibly matching TRBD1 (5 bases). Germline CDR1 and CDR2: MDHEN and SYDVKM. Trimming shortened V by 2 bases and J by 1 base, and 8 bases separated the two germline ends. The CDR3 sequence is 14 residues long. The CDR3 nucleotides are TGTGCCAGCAGTTTACTGGGGCTCCAAGAGACCCAGTACTTC. Translating it yields CASSLLGLQETQYF.

This clone has only one observation. J is TRBJ2-3 and V is TRBV12-3 or TRBV12-4; D unclear. This CDR3 is 12 amino acids long. V shed 2 bases and J shed 6 bases, with 6 bases lying between them. The CDR3 region is CASSLLSDTQYF. The CDR3 DNA reads as TGTGCCAGCAGTTTACTGTCCGATACGCAGTATTTT.

The chain carries TRBV7-3 and TRBJ2-1, with 10 bases lining up with TRBD2. From germline, CDR1 is SGHTA and CDR2 FQGTGA. The CDR3 is made up of 16 amino acids. Trimming took 4 bases from V and 7 from J; bases not matched to a gene: 10. The CDR3 DNA follows: TGTGCCAGCAGCTCCGGACTAGCGGTAGGGGAGAATGAGCAGTTCTTC. Its translation: CASSSGLAVGENEQFF.

This clone was detected once. V and J are TRBV5-6 and TRBJ2-3, with TRBD2 matching 11 bases. Germline CDR1 SGHDT, CDR2 YYEEEE. The CDR3 has 14 amino acids. V lost 1 base and J lost 5; bases outside the gene matches: 0. This CDR3 is CASSLTSGRDTQYF. Here the CDR3 DNA reads TGTGCCAGCAGCTTGACTAGCGGGAGAGATACGCAGTATTTT.

This rearrangement joins TRBV19 to TRBJ1-1, with TRBD1 as a possible D gene (6 bases). CDR1 and CDR2 from the germline V gene are LNHDA and SQIVND (reference sequence). V gave up 8 bases and J gave up 0 bases, with 13 bases separating them. The length of the CDR3 is 14 residues. The CDR3 nucleotides are TGTGCCAGTCACCAGGGGTTCATGAACACTGAAGCTTTCTTT. Translating gives CASHQGFMNTEAFF.

This chain links TRBV28 with TRBJ1-5; TRBD1 might be the D (5 bases). This CDR3 contains 14 residues. Germline CDR1 MDHEN, CDR2 SYDVKM. Trimming stripped 2 bases from V and 7 bases from J, with 12 bases between. CDR3 amino acids: CASSLGRGRQPQHF. The CDR3 DNA reads as TGTGCCAGCAGTTTAGGGAGGGGACGCCAGCCCCAGCATTTT.

The rearrangement uses TRBV9 and TRBJ2-1, with TRBD1 as a possible D gene (5 bases). Trimming cost V 4 bases and J 3 bases, with 11 bases left between them. Germline V CDR1 and CDR2: SGDLS, YYNGEE. This CDR3 spans 14 amino acids. This chain's CDR3 is CASSPRTNYNEQFF. CDR3 bases: TGTGCCAGCAGCCCCAGGACAAACTACAATGAGCAGTTCTTC.

The rearrangement links TRBV5-4 to TRBJ1-2; 7 positions match TRBD1. The CDR3 runs 16 residues. Per the germline V gene, CDR1 is SGHNT and CDR2 is YYREEE (reference sequence). V lost 0 bases to trimming and J lost 6 bases; unmatched junction nucleotides: 11. The CDR3 DNA reads as TGTGCCAGCAGCTTGGGCCCCGACAGGGTAACAGATGGCTACACCTTC. Its protein product is CASSLGPDRVTDGYTF.

This clone occurred once. The chain combines TRBV27 with TRBJ1-6; the match to TRBD1 covers 8 bases. The CDR3 totals 17 residues. Looked up from germline, CDR1 is MNHEY and CDR2 is SMNVEV (reference sequence). The J segment lost 3 bases and the V segment lost 2 bases, leaving 6 bases of the junction unmatched. The CDR3: CASSLIQGAGYNSPLHF. The CDR3 coding sequence is TGTGCCAGCAGTTTAATTCAGGGGGCGGGCTATAATTCACCCCTCCACTTT.

The chain combines TRBV7-3 with TRBJ2-1; 9 nucleotides agree with TRBD1. Germline CDR1 SGHTA, CDR2 FQGTGA. V lost 5 bases and J lost 9; bases outside the gene matches: 8. The CDR3 contains 14 residues. The CDR3 loop reads CASSPGQGGTEQFF. The CDR3 DNA is TGTGCCAGCAGCCCGGGACAGGGTGGGACTGAGCAGTTCTTC.

This clone was picked up one time. The chain couples TRBV12-3 or TRBV12-4 to TRBJ1-1; D is possibly TRBD1 (5 bases). Trimming stripped 3 bases from V and 1 base from J, with 6 bases between. The CDR3 runs 13 residues. CDR3 DNA: TGTGCCAGCAGTTTGCAGGGGAACACTGAAGCTTTCTTT. Protein product: CASSLQGNTEAFF.

The chain carries TRBV2 and TRBJ2-5, with 10 bases identical to TRBD1. The CDR3 consists of 17 residues. CDR1 is SNHLY, CDR2 FYNNEI, per germline. J was trimmed by 2 bases and V by 6 bases; bases with no gene match: 12. CDR3 bases: TGTGCCAGCAGCCTCTCCTGGGGACAGGGGATTCAAGAGACCCAGTACTTC. Protein product: CASSLSWGQGIQETQYF. Looking up the rest from reference TRBV2 and TRBJ2-5 gives the full variable domain: EPEVTQTPSHQVTQMGQEVILRCVPISNHLYFYWYRQILGQKVEFLVSFYNNEISEKSEIFDDQFSVERPDGSNFTLKIRSTKLEDSAMYFCASSLSWGQGIQETQYFGPGTRLLVL.

The chain joins TRBV27 to TRBJ2-7; 12 positions match TRBD2. The germline V gene has CDR1 MNHEY and CDR2 SMNVEV (reference sequence). The J segment lost 7 bases and the V segment lost 5 bases, leaving 9 bases of the junction unmatched. This CDR3 has 15 residues. CDR3 in amino acids: CASSPRLAGVGEQYF. CDR3 in DNA: TGTGCCAGCAGTCCCAGACTAGCGGGAGTGGGGGAGCAGTACTTC.

The V and J genes are TRBV11-2 and TRBJ1-4, with D unclear. The germline V gene has CDR1 SGHAT and CDR2 FQNNGV. This CDR3 has 15 residues. The V gene lost 1 base and the J gene lost 8 bases, with 14 bases spanning the gap. In DNA form, the CDR3 reads TGTGCCAGCAGCTTAGGGATCATTGGCAGGGAAAAACTGTTTTTT. Its translation is CASSLGIIGREKLFF.

This rearrangement joins TRBV27 to TRBJ2-7; perhaps TRBD2 as D (6 bases). The CDR3 has 14 residues. V dropped 7 bases and J dropped 2 bases, with 15 bases sitting between them. Germline V gives CDR1 MNHEY, CDR2 SMNVEV (reference sequence). The DNA of the CDR3 is TGTGCCAGCACCAGAGGGACTGGACCCTACGAGCAGTACTTC. Its protein is CASTRGTGPYEQYF.

The sample holds one count of this clone. V usage is TRBV7-6 and J usage is TRBJ1-1; 8 bases fit TRBD1. After removal of 5 bases from V and 1 base from J, the junction contained 6 bases not matched to a gene. Looked up from germline, CDR1 is SGHVS and CDR2 is FNYEAQ. This CDR3 has 15 amino acids. The CDR3 DNA follows: TGTGCCAGCAGCGAAAGGGACAGGTCGAACACTGAAGCTTTCTTT. Its translation is CASSERDRSNTEAFF.